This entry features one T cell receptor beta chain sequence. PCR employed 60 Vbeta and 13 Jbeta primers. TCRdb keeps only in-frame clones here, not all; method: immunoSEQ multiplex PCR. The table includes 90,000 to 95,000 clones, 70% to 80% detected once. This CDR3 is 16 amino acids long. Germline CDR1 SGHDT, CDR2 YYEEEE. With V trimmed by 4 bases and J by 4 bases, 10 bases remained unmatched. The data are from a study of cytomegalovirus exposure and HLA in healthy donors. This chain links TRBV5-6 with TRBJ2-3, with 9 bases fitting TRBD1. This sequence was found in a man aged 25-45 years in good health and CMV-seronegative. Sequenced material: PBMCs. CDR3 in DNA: TGTGCCAGCAGCGGACCGGGACAGGGTATTTCAGATACGCAGTATTTT. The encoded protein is CASSGPGQGISDTQYF.